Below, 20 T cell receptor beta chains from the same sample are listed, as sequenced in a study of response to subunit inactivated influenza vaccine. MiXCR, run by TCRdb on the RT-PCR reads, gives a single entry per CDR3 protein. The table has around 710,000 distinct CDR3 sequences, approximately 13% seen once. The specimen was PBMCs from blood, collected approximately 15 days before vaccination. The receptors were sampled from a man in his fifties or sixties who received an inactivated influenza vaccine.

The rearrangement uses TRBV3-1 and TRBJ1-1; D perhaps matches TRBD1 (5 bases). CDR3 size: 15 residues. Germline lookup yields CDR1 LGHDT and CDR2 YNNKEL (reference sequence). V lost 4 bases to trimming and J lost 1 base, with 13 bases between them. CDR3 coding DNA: TGTGCCAGCAGCCGAGGGGACGTACGGAACACTGAAGCTTTCTTT. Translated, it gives CASSRGDVRNTEAFF.

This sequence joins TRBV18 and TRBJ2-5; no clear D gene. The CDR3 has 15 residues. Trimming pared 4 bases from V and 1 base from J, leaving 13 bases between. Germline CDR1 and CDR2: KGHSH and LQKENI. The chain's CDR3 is CASSLLPETQETQYF. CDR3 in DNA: TGTGCCAGCTCACTCCTGCCGGAGACCCAAGAGACCCAGTACTTC.

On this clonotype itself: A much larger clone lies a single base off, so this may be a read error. The CDR3 reads CVSSHEQGGNAQYF. As DNA, the CDR3 is TGTGTCAGCAGCCATGAACAGGGGGGGAATGCGCAGTACTTC. The chain combines TRBV7-2 with TRBJ2-7; D possibly corresponds to TRBD1 (8 bases). CDR3 size: 14 residues. The germline V gene has CDR1 SGHTA and CDR2 FQGNSA.

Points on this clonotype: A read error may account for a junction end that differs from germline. The chain's CDR3 is CASSQGTLGNTTYF. In nucleotides, the CDR3 is TGTGCCAGCAGCCAGGGAACTCTAGGAAACACCACATATTTT. The rearrangement links TRBV4-2 to TRBJ1-3; D gene unclear. This CDR3 comprises 14 residues. CDR1 is LGHNA and CDR2 is YNFKEQ in the germline V gene.

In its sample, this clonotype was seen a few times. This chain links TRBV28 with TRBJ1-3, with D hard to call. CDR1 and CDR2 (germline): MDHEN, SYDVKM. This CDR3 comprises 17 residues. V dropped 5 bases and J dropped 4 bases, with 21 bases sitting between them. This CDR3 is CASSPESGSRSGNTIYF. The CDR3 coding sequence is TGTGCCAGCAGTCCAGAATCCGGGAGCCGTTCCGGAAACACCATATATTTT.

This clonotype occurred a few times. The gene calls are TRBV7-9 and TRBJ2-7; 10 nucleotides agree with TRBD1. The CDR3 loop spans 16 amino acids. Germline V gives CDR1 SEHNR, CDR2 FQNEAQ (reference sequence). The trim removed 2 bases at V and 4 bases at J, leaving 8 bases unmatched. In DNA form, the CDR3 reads TGTGCCAGCAGCTTATCCCAGGACAGGGGGAAGTACGAGCAGTACTTC. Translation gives CASSLSQDRGKYEQYF.

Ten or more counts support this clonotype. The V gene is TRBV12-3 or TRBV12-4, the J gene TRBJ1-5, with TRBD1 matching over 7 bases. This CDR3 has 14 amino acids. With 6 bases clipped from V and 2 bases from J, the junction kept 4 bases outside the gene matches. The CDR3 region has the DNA TGTGCCAGCAGCAGAGACAGGGGCAATCAGCCCCAGCATTTT. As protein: CASSRDRGNQPQHF.

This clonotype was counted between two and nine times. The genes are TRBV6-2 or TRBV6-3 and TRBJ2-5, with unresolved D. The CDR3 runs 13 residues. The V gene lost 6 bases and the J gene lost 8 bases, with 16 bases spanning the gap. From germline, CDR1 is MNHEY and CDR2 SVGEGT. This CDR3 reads CASSRLSVDTQYF. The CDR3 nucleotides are TGTGCCAGCAGCCGCCTCTCCGTCGACACCCAGTACTTC.

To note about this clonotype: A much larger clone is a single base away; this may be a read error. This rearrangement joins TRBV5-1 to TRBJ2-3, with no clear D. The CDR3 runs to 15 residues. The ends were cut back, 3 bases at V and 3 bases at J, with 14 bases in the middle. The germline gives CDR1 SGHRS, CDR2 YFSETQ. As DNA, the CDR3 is TGCGCCAGCAGCTCGGCATCCAAAAGGACAGATACGCAGTATTTT. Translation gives CASSSASKRTDTQYF.

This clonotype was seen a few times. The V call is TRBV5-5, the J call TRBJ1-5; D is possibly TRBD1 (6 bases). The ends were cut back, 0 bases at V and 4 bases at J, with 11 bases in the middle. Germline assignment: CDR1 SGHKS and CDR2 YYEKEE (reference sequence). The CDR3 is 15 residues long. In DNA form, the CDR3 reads TGTGCCAGCAGCTTGGATGGACAGCCGAATCAGCCCCAGCATTTT. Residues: CASSLDGQPNQPQHF.

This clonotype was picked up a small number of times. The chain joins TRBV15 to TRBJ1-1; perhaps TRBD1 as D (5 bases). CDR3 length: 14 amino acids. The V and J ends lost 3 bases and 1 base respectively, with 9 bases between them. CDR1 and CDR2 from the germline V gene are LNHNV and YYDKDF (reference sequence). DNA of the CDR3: TGTGCCACCAGCAGTTACAGGAAGAACACTGAAGCTTTCTTT. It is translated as CATSSYRKNTEAFF.

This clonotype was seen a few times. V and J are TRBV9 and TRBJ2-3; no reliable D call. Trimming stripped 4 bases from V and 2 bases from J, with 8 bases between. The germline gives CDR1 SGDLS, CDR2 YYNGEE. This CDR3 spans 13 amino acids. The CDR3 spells CASSIRATDTQYF. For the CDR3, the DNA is TGTGCCAGCAGCATCCGGGCCACAGATACGCAGTATTTT.

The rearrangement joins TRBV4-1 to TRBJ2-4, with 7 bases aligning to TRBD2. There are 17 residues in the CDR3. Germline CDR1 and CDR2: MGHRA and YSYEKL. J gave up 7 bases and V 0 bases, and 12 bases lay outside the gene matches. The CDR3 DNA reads TGCGCCAGCAGCCAAGATGTCGTTAGCGGGCTGAGTAACATTCAGTACTTC. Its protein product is CASSQDVVSGLSNIQYF.

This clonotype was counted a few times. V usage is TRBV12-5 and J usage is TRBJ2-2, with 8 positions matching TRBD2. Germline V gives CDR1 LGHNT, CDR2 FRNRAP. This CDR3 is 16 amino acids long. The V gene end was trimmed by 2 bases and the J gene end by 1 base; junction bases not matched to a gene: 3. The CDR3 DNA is TGTGCTAGTGGTTTGAGCAGCGGGGGGAACACCGGGGAGCTGTTTTTT. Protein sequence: CASGLSSGGNTGELFF.

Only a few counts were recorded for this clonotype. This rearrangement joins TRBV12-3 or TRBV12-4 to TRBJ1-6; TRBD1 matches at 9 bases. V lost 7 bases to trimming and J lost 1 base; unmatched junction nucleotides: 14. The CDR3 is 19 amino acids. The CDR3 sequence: CASTVGQGIWGSYNSPLHF. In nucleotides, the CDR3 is TGTGCCAGCACCGTCGGACAGGGGATTTGGGGATCCTATAATTCACCCCTCCACTTT.

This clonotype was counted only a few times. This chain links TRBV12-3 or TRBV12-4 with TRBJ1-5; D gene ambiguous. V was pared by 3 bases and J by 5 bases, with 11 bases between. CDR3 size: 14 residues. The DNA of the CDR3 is TGTGCCAGCAGTTTCGGTACTCCCGATCAGCCCCAGCATTTT. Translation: CASSFGTPDQPQHF.

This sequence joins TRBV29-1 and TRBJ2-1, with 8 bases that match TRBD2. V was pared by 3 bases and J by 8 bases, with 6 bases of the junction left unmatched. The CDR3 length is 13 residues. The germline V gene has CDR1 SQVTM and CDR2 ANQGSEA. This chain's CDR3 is CSVDRTSSHEQFF. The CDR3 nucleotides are TGCAGCGTTGACCGGACTAGCTCCCATGAGCAGTTCTTC.

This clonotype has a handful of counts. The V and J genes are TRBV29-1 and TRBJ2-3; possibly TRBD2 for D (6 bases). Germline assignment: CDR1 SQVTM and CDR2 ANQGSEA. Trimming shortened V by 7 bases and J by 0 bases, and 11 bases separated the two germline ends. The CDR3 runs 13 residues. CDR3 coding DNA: TGCAGCGCCGGGGCGGGGAGCACAGATACGCAGTATTTT. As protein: CSAGAGSTDTQYF.

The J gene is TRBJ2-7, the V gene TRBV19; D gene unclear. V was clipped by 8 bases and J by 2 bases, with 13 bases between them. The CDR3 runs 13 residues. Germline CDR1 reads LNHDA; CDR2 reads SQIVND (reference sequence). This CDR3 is CASSAFSAYEQYF. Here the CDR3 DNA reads TGTGCCAGTTCTGCTTTCAGCGCCTACGAGCAGTACTTC.

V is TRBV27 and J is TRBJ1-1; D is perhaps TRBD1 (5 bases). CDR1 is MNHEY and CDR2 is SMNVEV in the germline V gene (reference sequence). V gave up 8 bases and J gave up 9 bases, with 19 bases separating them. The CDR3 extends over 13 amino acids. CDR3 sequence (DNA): TGTGCCAGCCTATTCCGGGACGGTGGAAAAGCTTTCTTT. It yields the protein CASLFRDGGKAFF.